This T cell receptor beta chain appears in the sequencing data of a study of blood T cell repertoires in COVID-19. Per germline, CDR1 SGHVS and CDR2 FNYEAQ. V lost 5 bases, J lost 3 bases, and 8 bases stayed unmatched. This CDR3 has 16 amino acids. TCRdb's copy holds only in-frame clones and misses some; the assay was immunoSEQ multiplex PCR. The sample records 95,000 to 120,000 clones, around 84% being singletons. The chain recombines TRBV7-6 with TRBJ2-3; TRBD1 matches at 10 bases. Source material: peripheral blood. The receptor's source is a woman aged 40 to 49 with acute or convalescent COVID-19. In nucleotides, the CDR3 is TGTGCCAGCAGCGAAAGAGAGGACAGGGGGACAGATACGCAGTATTTT. This gives the protein CASSEREDRGTDTQYF.